This T cell receptor (beta chain) was identified in a study of T-cell reconstitution after alpha-beta-depleted transplantation in children (TCRdb year 2016). In the study overall: The study quantitatively tracked T-cell immune reconstitution after TCRalphabeta/CD19-depleted allogeneic hematopoietic cell transplantation in children using TCR repertoire profiling. Findings and caveats that apply to the study as a whole: In some patients, the high TCRbeta diversity seen at day 60 was put down to recipient T cells and intrathymic progenitors that had survived conditioning. The apparently early recovery of alphabetaT-cell counts about two months after transplant reportedly depended on only several hundred rapidly expanded clones that came from non-depleted graft cells. Hyperexpanded clone frequencies declined over subsequent months; after one year, T-cell counts and TCRbeta diversity were mostly attributed to newly produced T cells.

Receptor libraries were prepared by PCR. Sequencing instrument: Illumina HiSeq 2500. TCR libraries were prepared with molecular barcoding, using unique molecular identifiers to normalize TCRbeta repertoire quantification. TCRdb redid the processing of the public reads, applying fastp at Q25 and MiXCR, and retained in-frame beta chains. Each entry merges the rows of one CDR3 protein and shows their most common DNA and genes. In all, the sample holds nearly 250,000 distinct CDR3 sequences, and approximately 8% of those were seen once. Of the sample, roughly 5.8% is held by the ten largest clones. What the treatment or condition label conveys for this sample: allogeneic hematopoietic cell transplantation with graft depleted of TCRalphabeta T cells and CD19 B cells. TCRalphabeta/CD19-depleted allogeneic hematopoietic cell grafts were given to the transplant recipients, all of whom were children. This clonotype was seen ten or more times. The antigen it binds to is not known. Nothing much larger sits one base from this clone, and base qualities are not available.

As encoded in the germline V gene, CDR1 is MNHNS while CDR2 is SASEGT. V trim: 7 bases; J trim: 4 bases; unmatched bases: 7. Spanning cysteine to phenylalanine, the CDR3 consists of 14 amino acids. The sequence is cut down to CDR3 DNA, 42 bases in frame from base 1. Specimen: PBMCs, mostly from graft donor cells, collected 180 days after TCRalphabeta/CD19-depleted stem cell transplant. This chain joins TRBV6-1 to TRBJ2-7, and 10 junction bases match TRBD1. The TCR originated in a male patient under 18 who had a stem cell transplant for acute lymphoblastic leukemia, so the T cells may come from the graft donor. Read as DNA, the sequence is TGTGCCAGCACCCAACCGGGACAGGGGTACGAGCAGTACTTC. This encodes CASTQPGQGYEQYF.